Listed below are T cell receptor beta chains from one sample, sequenced in a study of OX40 agonist ivuxolimab in advanced cancers. Here immunoSEQ multiplex PCR was the method, and the copy in TCRdb shows in-frame clones only, minus some. The data hold around 63,000 clones, with approximately 90% observed a single time. The material sequenced was CD4+ or CD8+ T cells sorted from blood, taken in a trial of the OX40 agonist ivuxolimab. All receptors derive from an adult with an advanced solid tumor such as melanoma, head and neck, liver or kidney cancer. Each CDR3 is given with its conserved first and last residue. The D gene is left open where the match is weak. Size is omitted from some rows. Given values are once, few, many or a class for expanded clones.

j_call v_call clone_size d_call cdr3_nt cdr3_aa
TRBJ2-3 TRBV30 NA NA TGTGCCTGGGGTCAGGCTACCGGCGCGCAGTATTTT CAWGQATGAQYF
TRBJ2-1 TRBV2 NA NA TGTGCCAGCAGTCGGGACGGATACTCCTACAATGAGCAGTTCTTC CASSRDGYSYNEQFF
TRBJ1-5 TRBV19 NA NA TGTGCCAGTAGTATCGCACAGGAGATTCAGCCCCAGCATTTT CASSIAQEIQPQHF
TRBJ2-7 TRBV11-3 NA NA TGTGCCAGCAGCTTAGACCGCCCCACACGTGGGCAGTACTTC CASSLDRPTRGQYF
TRBJ1-1 TRBV18 NA NA TGTGCCAGCTCACACGAGACAGCCCCAGGGGCTTTCTTT CASSHETAPGAFF
TRBJ2-7 TRBV5-1 NA TRBD1 TGCGCCAGCAAGGCGACAGGGGCCTACGAGCAGTACTTC CASKATGAYEQYF
TRBJ2-5 TRBV7-6 NA NA TGTGCCAGCAGCTCCGGGGTGGGCGGCGAGACCCAGTACTTC CASSSGVGGETQYF
TRBJ2-7 TRBV9 NA TRBD1 TGTGCCAGCAGCCATTCTAGCCTTAACTATAGGACAGGGGTACACGAGCAGTACTTC CASSHSSLNYRTGVHEQYF
TRBJ1-2 TRBV5-4 NA NA TGTGCCAGCAGCCCACCAACAGGGTACGGTGGCTACACCTTC CASSPPTGYGGYTF
TRBJ2-1 TRBV29-1 NA NA TGCAGCGTAACCCCTGCCTACAATGAGCAGTTCTTC CSVTPAYNEQFF
TRBJ2-1 TRBV11-3 NA NA TGTGCCAGCAGCAAAGATGGGGGCAGGTACAATGAGCAGTTCTTC CASSKDGGRYNEQFF
TRBJ1-1 TRBV6-1 NA TRBD1 TGTGCCAGCAGAGAAACAGGGGGCTCAGGGAACACTGAAGCTTTCTTT CASRETGGSGNTEAFF
TRBJ2-3 TRBV11-2 NA TRBD2 TGTGCCAGCAGCTTAGCCCTGAAACTAGCGGGGGGTACAGATACGCAGTATTTT CASSLALKLAGGTDTQYF
TRBJ2-7 TRBV6-1 NA NA TGTGCCAGCAGTGAAGGGGGCTACGAGCAGTACTTC CASSEGGYEQYF
TRBJ2-1 TRBV7-7 NA NA TGTGCCAGCAGCTTGAACAACGGGGGAGGCAATGAGCAGTTCTTC CASSLNNGGGNEQFF
TRBJ1-3 TRBV7-8 NA TRBD1 TGTGCCAGCAGCTTAGGAAGGGACAGAGGCGTACATTTT CASSLGRDRGVHF
TRBJ2-6 TRBV9 NA TRBD2 TGTGCCAGCAGCGTAGGACTAGCGGGATTCTCTGGGGCCAACGTCCTGACTTTC CASSVGLAGFSGANVLTF
TRBJ2-7 TRBV18 NA TRBD1 TGTGCCAGCTCACAGGGGACAGTCCCCTACGAGCAGTACTTC CASSQGTVPYEQYF
TRBJ1-5 TRBV10-3 once TRBD1 TGTGCCATCAGTGAGCAGGGGGATCAGCCCCAGCATTTT CAISEQGDQPQHF
TRBJ1-2 TRBV28 NA TRBD1 TGTGCCAGCAGTCCCCGGGACAGGGATAACTATGGCTACACCTTC CASSPRDRDNYGYTF
TRBJ1-2 TRBV6-5 NA TRBD1 TGTGCCAGCAGCATGGATGGGACAGCGAACTATGGCTACACCTTC CASSMDGTANYGYTF
TRBJ1-2 TRBV21-1 few NA TGTGCCAGCAGCAAACCACCGATTCGATATGGCTACACCTTC CASSKPPIRYGYTF
TRBJ1-2 TRBV6-5 NA NA TGTGCCAGCAGTTACAAGGCTTCTAACTATGGCTACACCTTC CASSYKASNYGYTF
TRBJ1-6 TRBV7-8 NA NA TGTGCCAGCAGCTTACCCCAGGGGCGATCCAATAATTCACCCCTCCACTTT CASSLPQGRSNNSPLHF
TRBJ2-2 TRBV11-2 NA NA TGTGCCAGCAGCTTTCAGGGGAACACCGGGGAGCTGTTTTTT CASSFQGNTGELFF
TRBJ2-4 TRBV11-2 once NA TGTGCCAGCAGCGGCCGGGGAGAGGGAAACATTCAGTACTTC CASSGRGEGNIQYF
TRBJ1-5 TRBV5-5 NA NA TGTGCCAGCAGCATCCGACAAAGGGGCGTCGGAAATCAGCCCCAGCATTTT CASSIRQRGVGNQPQHF
TRBJ1-1 TRBV4-1 NA NA TGCGCCAGCACACAGGGTGAGGGCACTGAAGCTTTCTTT CASTQGEGTEAFF
TRBJ1-1 TRBV10-2 few TRBD1 TGCGCCAGCATGGACAGGGCAGGAAGGGAGACTGAAGCTTTCTTT CASMDRAGRETEAFF
TRBJ2-5 TRBV10-2 NA NA TGCGCCAGCAGTACCCCAGCTCTCGTCGGAAGAAAGACCCAGTACTTC CASSTPALVGRKTQYF
TRBJ1-5 TRBV5-6 NA TRBD1 TGTGCCAGCAGCTTTACCGGGACAGATCCTTATAGCAATCAGCCCCAGCATTTT CASSFTGTDPYSNQPQHF
TRBJ2-2 TRBV19 NA NA TGTGCCAGTAGTATAGGTGGAGGGGTCACCGGGGAGCTGTTTTTT CASSIGGGVTGELFF
TRBJ1-3 TRBV7-8 NA TRBD1 TGTGCCAGCAGCTTAGTGGCAGGGGGCAACTCTGGAAACACCATATATTTT CASSLVAGGNSGNTIYF
TRBJ2-5 TRBV5-4 NA NA TGTGCCAGCAGCTTGGATAGGGGTCCCCAGTACTTC CASSLDRGPQYF
TRBJ1-5 TRBV30 NA NA TGTGCCTGGGGGGGAGGGACACAGCCCCAGCATTTT CAWGGGTQPQHF
TRBJ1-1 TRBV6-1 once TRBD1 TGTGCCAGCACGGGGGACAGCCTGAACACTGAAGCTTTCTTT CASTGDSLNTEAFF
TRBJ1-5 TRBV19 NA NA TGTGCCAGTAGTATGGGAAATCAGCCCCAGCATTTT CASSMGNQPQHF